Below, one T cell receptor (beta chain) is given with its context. The entry originates in a study of blood T cell repertoires in COVID-19. The wider study: There were acute and convalescent COVID-19 samples, and they came from the United States, Italy and Spain. Nucleic acid was either cDNA or gDNA, and it came from T cells, B-cell-depleted T cells, or PBMCs.

Original processing methods: The assay estimated nucleated cells by amplifying reference gene primers. Profiled with immunoSEQ multiplex PCR; TCRdb holds only in-frame clones, not every one. That table supplies the V and J calls and clone size; D and trimming were determined from the DNA. Among some 72,000 clones listed, 70% to 90% were seen once. The specimen was peripheral blood. The TCR comes from a man in his fifties with active COVID-19.

Here the CDR3 reads CASSPGQASYNSPLHF. The CDR3 DNA is TGTGCCAGCAGCCCTGGACAGGCCTCCTATAATTCACCCCTCCACTTT. This chain uses TRBV7-9 with TRBJ1-6, with 7 nucleotides matching TRBD1. The CDR3 loop spans 16 amino acids. V was pared by 5 bases and J by 0 bases, with 4 bases of the junction left unmatched. The germline gives CDR1 SEHNR, CDR2 FQNEAQ (reference sequence).